This paragraph reports one TCR beta chain. Its antigen is currently unknown. The PCR ran on 60 Vbeta and 13 Jbeta primers. Sequencing was performed with immunoSEQ multiplex PCR; in TCRdb, only in-frame clones are kept and a portion is missing. This repertoire shows under 95,000 clones, 76% found once; its top ten account for roughly 4.8%. This specimen comes from a study of cytomegalovirus exposure and HLA in healthy donors. Study outcomes and limitations: For most TCR sequences rarity was the rule, although some public TCRs occurred in many donors. Reports showed the classifier diagnosing cytomegalovirus status with high specificity and sensitivity.

Specimen: PBMCs. The receptor was isolated from a man aged 25 to 45 in good health and CMV-seropositive.

CDR3 DNA: TGTGCCGCCAAAAGGGGGCTACAGTGGACCAACGTCCTGACTTTC. Translating gives CAAKRGLQWTNVLTF. The V and J genes are TRBV25-1 and TRBJ2-6, with 7 bases aligning to TRBD1. The V and J ends lost 11 bases and 8 bases, in that order; junction bases with no gene match: 15. The length of the CDR3 is 15 residues. Germline loops: CDR1 MGHDK, CDR2 SYGVNS.